Shown below are 30 T cell receptor beta chains from a single sample sequenced in a study of cytomegalovirus exposure and HLA in healthy donors (dated by TCRdb to the late 2010s). Library creation used the immunoSEQ multiplex PCR assay. For the multiplex PCR, a mixture combining 60 forward primers for TCR Vbeta segments and 13 reverse primers for TCR Jbeta segments was used. This is the immuneACCESS table as TCRdb keeps it, with only in-frame sequences that have V and J called. A part of the clones is gone; compared with another copy, unresolved V genes explain less than half, and the rest is unexplained. The sample table records 200,000 to 250,000 clones; roughly 91% of these occur just once. The top ten clonotypes cover over 0.95% of the sample. The sample consisted of PBMCs. Receptors originate from a woman younger than 30 in good health and CMV-seronegative.

A note on this clone: A read error may account for a junction end that differs from germline. This chain connects TRBV10-1 to TRBJ2-7; D is ambiguous. The CDR3 consists of 12 residues. Germline loops: CDR1 WNHNN, CDR2 SYGVQD (reference sequence). CDR3: CASSEAGYAQYF. CDR3 nucleotide sequence: TGCGCCAGCAGTGAGGCCGGGTACGCGCAGTACTTC.

This rearrangement joins TRBV5-1 to TRBJ2-7; 8 bases match TRBD2. This CDR3 has 15 amino acids. The germline CDR1 and CDR2 sequences are SGHRS and YFSETQ. With 3 bases clipped from V and 2 bases from J, the junction kept 7 bases outside the gene matches. The CDR3 DNA is TGCGCCAGCAGCTCACTTAGCGGGGCCACCTACGAGCAGTACTTC. The encoded protein is CASSSLSGATYEQYF. Full variable domain (missing parts from reference TRBV5-1 and TRBJ2-7): KAGVTQTPRYLIKTRGQQVTLSCSPISGHRSVSWYQQTPGQGLQFLFEYFSETQRNKGNFPGRFSGRQFSNSRSEMNVSTLELGDSALYLCASSSLSGATYEQYFGPGTRLTVT.

The gene calls are TRBV7-2 and TRBJ2-1; 10 bases agree with TRBD2. Unmatched junction bases numbered 7, after V lost 5 bases and J lost 6 bases. Germline V gene data show CDR1 as SGHTA and CDR2 as FQGNSA. The CDR3 length is 15 residues. Here the CDR3 reads CASSPGLAEGNEQFF. CDR3 bases: TGTGCCAGCAGCCCTGGACTAGCGGAAGGCAATGAGCAGTTCTTC.

The chain recombines TRBV19 with TRBJ2-7; 7 bases are a match to TRBD1. In germline, CDR1 is LNHDA, CDR2 SQIVND (reference sequence). J was trimmed by 2 bases and V by 4 bases; bases with no gene match: 11. The CDR3 runs 16 residues. CDR3 bases: TGTGCCAGTAGTAAGGCGGGCAGGGGGTCTCCCTACGAGCAGTACTTC. Amino acid sequence: CASSKAGRGSPYEQYF.

J is TRBJ1-2 and V is TRBV30; TRBD1 matches at 7 bases. This CDR3 is 14 amino acids long. The J segment lost 1 base and the V segment lost 4 bases, leaving 6 bases of the junction unmatched. Germline assignment: CDR1 GTSNPN and CDR2 SVGIG (reference sequence). CDR3 in amino acids: CAWTKDRLNYGYTF. In DNA form, the CDR3 reads TGTGCCTGGACCAAGGACAGGCTTAACTATGGCTACACCTTC.

J is TRBJ2-3 and V is TRBV5-1; 8 nucleotides match TRBD1. CDR3 length: 13 residues. Germline V CDR1 and CDR2: SGHRS, YFSETQ. V shed 4 bases, J shed 10 bases, and the junction held 8 bases outside the gene matches. The CDR3 coding sequence is TGCGCCAGCAGCATAAAGGACAGGGAGGCGCAGTATTTT. Protein product: CASSIKDREAQYF.

The CDR3 loop is CASSLSGSLQGEQFF. CDR3 nucleotide sequence: TGCGCCAGCAGCTTGAGCGGGAGTCTACAGGGTGAGCAGTTCTTC. The chain couples TRBV5-1 to TRBJ2-1, with 8 bases lining up with TRBD2. J gave up 9 bases and V 1 base, and 9 bases lay outside the gene matches. The CDR3 totals 15 residues. Germline CDR1 is SGHRS and CDR2 is YFSETQ.

The V call is TRBV19, the J call TRBJ1-1; TRBD1 is a possible D gene (6 bases). The V end was cut by 5 bases, the J end by 5 bases, with 12 bases between. Germline loops: CDR1 LNHDA, CDR2 SQIVND (reference sequence). The CDR3 sequence is 13 residues long. The CDR3, as DNA: TGTGCCAGTAGTGCCAGCCAGGGGACTGAAGCTTTCTTT. Protein sequence: CASSASQGTEAFF.

The chain recombines TRBV28 with TRBJ1-3; 10 bases are shared with TRBD1. Losses at the gene ends were 5 bases for V and 5 bases for J; bases not matched to a gene: 12. Germline CDR1 MDHEN, CDR2 SYDVKM. The CDR3 is 17 residues long. Here the CDR3 DNA reads TGTGCCAGCAGTCCTACCTCGACAGGGGGCGGGAGAAACACCATATATTTT. It specifies CASSPTSTGGGRNTIYF.

The gene calls are TRBV5-5 and TRBJ2-7; D gene unclear. Germline CDR1 SGHKS, CDR2 YYEKEE (reference sequence). V lost 2 bases and J lost 2, with 11 bases in between. The CDR3 loop spans 14 amino acids. The CDR3 loop is CASSFRWATYEQYF. The CDR3 nucleotides are TGTGCCAGCAGCTTCCGGTGGGCAACCTACGAGCAGTACTTC.

The rearrangement links TRBV5-1 to TRBJ1-1; D perhaps matches TRBD1 (5 bases). The length of the CDR3 is 15 residues. Trimming left V 5 bases short and J 1 base short, with 15 bases between. Germline CDR1 is SGHRS and CDR2 is YFSETQ. CDR3 protein: CASRQEAGQNTEAFF. The CDR3, as DNA: TGCGCCAGCAGGCAAGAGGCGGGGCAGAACACTGAAGCTTTCTTT.

This clone was seen just once. J is TRBJ2-7 and V is TRBV7-6, with 8 bases that match TRBD1. The ends lost 1 base at V and 0 bases at J; junction bases unmatched: 2. CDR1 and CDR2 (germline): SGHVS, FNYEAQ. CDR3 size: 15 residues. This CDR3 is CASSLGQGTSYEQYF. CDR3 nucleotides: TGTGCCAGCAGCTTAGGACAGGGGACCTCCTACGAGCAGTACTTC.

There are a few counts of this clone. The chain uses TRBV5-5 and TRBJ1-2; 9 bases fit TRBD1. Germline CDR1 SGHKS, CDR2 YYEKEE (reference sequence). Unmatched junction bases numbered 4, after V lost 4 bases and J lost 3 bases. CDR3 length: 14 amino acids. Here the CDR3 reads CASSTGTGYYGYTF. The CDR3 DNA is TGTGCCAGCAGCACCGGGACAGGGTACTATGGCTACACCTTC.

This chain connects TRBV18 to TRBJ1-2; 9 nucleotides align to TRBD1. CDR3 size: 17 residues. With 3 bases clipped from V and 0 bases from J, the junction kept 8 bases outside the gene matches. Germline assignment: CDR1 KGHSH and CDR2 LQKENI. As DNA, the CDR3 is TGTGCCAGCTCACCTAGGACAGGGGACGGAGCTAACTATGGCTACACCTTC. This sequence encodes CASSPRTGDGANYGYTF.

This sequence joins TRBV10-1 and TRBJ2-7; 7 nucleotides line up with TRBD1. Unmatched junction bases numbered 12, after V lost 8 bases and J lost 5 bases. Germline V gene lookup returns CDR1 WNHNN and CDR2 SYGVQD (reference sequence). The CDR3 has 14 amino acids. CDR3 in amino acids: CASGPTGTAHEQYF. The CDR3 nucleotides are TGCGCCAGCGGCCCGACAGGGACGGCCCACGAGCAGTACTTC.

The chain is built from TRBV7-2 and TRBJ1-4; D is perhaps TRBD1 (5 bases). Deletions cut 5 bases from V and 7 bases from J, with 14 bases between. The CDR3 consists of 14 residues. Per the germline V gene, CDR1 is SGHTA and CDR2 is FQGNSA. The CDR3 bases are TGTGCCAGCAGCCTGAAGGGGTCAAGTGAAAAACTGTTTTTT. The encoded protein is CASSLKGSSEKLFF.

This clone was detected only once. This chain uses TRBV11-3 with TRBJ1-3; the match to TRBD1 covers 7 bases. J lost 2 bases, V lost 0 bases, and 4 bases had no gene match. This CDR3 has 16 amino acids. Per germline, CDR1 SGHNT and CDR2 YENEEA. The CDR3 coding sequence is TGTGCCAGCAGCTTAGACCTACAGGGGCCTGGAAACACCATATATTTT. Translation: CASSLDLQGPGNTIYF.

CDR3 sequence (DNA): TGTGCCATCGGCACCGGGACAGGAAAGGGGAGCACTGAAGCTTTCTTT. Translation: CAIGTGTGKGSTEAFF. This sequence joins TRBV10-3 and TRBJ1-1; the match to TRBD1 covers 8 bases. J lost 4 bases, V lost 8 bases, and 15 bases had no gene match. The CDR3 is 16 amino acids. Germline-derived CDR1 and CDR2 are ENHRY and SYGVKD.

This chain connects TRBV7-2 to TRBJ1-5; TRBD1 matches at 7 bases. This CDR3 region has 14 residues. The germline CDR1 and CDR2 sequences are SGHTA and FQGNSA. After removal of 1 base from V and 5 bases from J, the junction contained 2 bases not matched to a gene. The CDR3 sequence is CASSLGQGDQPQHF. The CDR3 coding sequence is TGTGCCAGCAGCTTAGGACAGGGTGATCAGCCCCAGCATTTT. Looking up the rest from reference TRBV7-2 and TRBJ1-5 gives the full variable domain: GAGVSQSPSNKVTEKGKDVELRCDPISGHTALYWYRQSLGQGLEFLIYFQGNSAPDKSGLPSDRFSAERTGGSVSTLTIQRTQQEDSAVYLCASSLGQGDQPQHFGDGTRLSIL.

This chain links TRBV10-1 with TRBJ2-7; D is uncertain. This CDR3 is 13 amino acids long. The ends were cut back, 0 bases at V and 5 bases at J, with 8 bases in the middle. Germline V gives CDR1 WNHNN, CDR2 SYGVQD (reference sequence). The CDR3 DNA reads TGCGCCAGCAGTGAGTCGTGGGCCCACGAGCAGTACTTC. Its protein product is CASSESWAHEQYF.

The V call is TRBV9, the J call TRBJ2-3, with 8 bases matching TRBD2. Per germline, CDR1 SGDLS and CDR2 YYNGEE. With V trimmed by 0 bases and J by 0 bases, 3 bases remained unmatched. The CDR3 covers 16 residues. CDR3 DNA sequence: TGTGCCAGCAGCGTAGGGACTAGCACAAGCACAGATACGCAGTATTTT. The encoded protein is CASSVGTSTSTDTQYF.

The CDR3: CASSRYHRGRTEAFF. CDR3 nucleotide sequence: TGTGCCAGTAGCCGATACCACAGGGGACGGACTGAAGCTTTCTTT. The V gene is TRBV19, the J gene TRBJ1-1; 7 bases fit TRBD1. Germline V gives CDR1 LNHDA, CDR2 SQIVND (reference sequence). This CDR3 has 15 amino acids. V lost 6 bases to trimming and J lost 5 bases; unmatched junction nucleotides: 12. Using reference TRBV19 and TRBJ1-1 for the parts outside the CDR3, the full variable domain is DGGITQSPKYLFRKEGQNVTLSCEQNLNHDAMYWYRQDPGQGLRLIYYSQIVNDFQKGDIAEGYSVSREKKESFPLTVTSAQKNPTAFYLCASSRYHRGRTEAFFGQGTRLTVV.

CDR3 DNA sequence: TGTGCCAGCAGCTGGACTAGCGGGGTGTACAATGAGCAGTTCTTC. Its protein product is CASSWTSGVYNEQFF. V usage is TRBV7-6 and J usage is TRBJ2-1; TRBD2 aligns across 12 bases. Germline loops: CDR1 SGHVS, CDR2 FNYEAQ. Trimming removed 4 bases from V and 4 bases from J; junction bases left unmatched: 2. The CDR3 has 15 residues.

This chain joins TRBV7-8 and TRBJ2-5; a possible D gene is TRBD1 (7 bases). From germline, CDR1 is SGHVS and CDR2 FQNEAQ. The CDR3 covers 16 residues. V lost 4 bases, J lost 4 bases, and 19 bases lay in between. The DNA of the CDR3 is TGTGCCAGCAGCTGGGGGGACAGACTGCCCCTAGAGACCCAGTACTTC. Its translation is CASSWGDRLPLETQYF.

The chain carries TRBV5-4 and TRBJ1-1, with D perhaps TRBD1 (5 bases). The CDR3 consists of 12 residues. The germline V gene encodes CDR1 SGHNT and CDR2 YYREEE (reference sequence). The CDR3 loop is CVYLSGGTEAFF. The CDR3 DNA reads as TGTGTCTACCTATCGGGGGGCACTGAAGCTTTCTTT.

The chain is built from TRBV4-3 and TRBJ2-1, with TRBD2 matching over 8 bases. The CDR3 sequence is 15 residues long. CDR1 and CDR2 (germline): LGHNA, YSLEER. After removal of 3 bases from V and 3 bases from J, the junction contained 4 bases not matched to a gene. CDR3 sequence (DNA): TGCGCCAGCAGCCAGCTAGCGGGTGTCTACAATGAGCAGTTCTTC. Translated: CASSQLAGVYNEQFF.

The chain recombines TRBV7-2 with TRBJ1-3; unclear D gene. The CDR3 totals 14 residues. Looked up from germline, CDR1 is SGHTA and CDR2 is FQGNSA. V dropped 6 bases and J dropped 2 bases, with 11 bases sitting between them. CDR3 nucleotide sequence: TGTGCCAGCAGGGATCGGGGAGCTGGAAACACCATATATTTT. Protein sequence: CASRDRGAGNTIYF.

The chain combines TRBV10-3 with TRBJ2-2; the D gene is possibly TRBD1 (5 bases). Trimming shortened V by 0 bases and J by 1 base, and 9 bases separated the two germline ends. Germline CDR1 ENHRY, CDR2 SYGVKD. The CDR3 consists of 16 residues. The DNA of the CDR3 is TGTGCCATCAGTGAGTCTACACAGGAGAACACCGGGGAGCTGTTTTTT. This encodes CAISESTQENTGELFF.

The chain joins TRBV7-9 to TRBJ1-1; D possibly corresponds to TRBD1 (6 bases). CDR3 length: 16 residues. Trimming left V 4 bases short and J 3 bases short, with 18 bases between. Per germline, CDR1 SEHNR and CDR2 FQNEAQ (reference sequence). CDR3 DNA: TGTGCCAGCAGCTCCGACAGGCTAAGTATTCACACTGAAGCTTTCTTT. Its translation is CASSSDRLSIHTEAFF.

The V call is TRBV6-5, the J call TRBJ1-5; D perhaps matches TRBD1 (6 bases). V was trimmed by 5 bases and J by 10 bases, leaving 12 bases between them. This CDR3 contains 12 residues. Germline loops: CDR1 MNHEY, CDR2 SVGAGI. Here the CDR3 DNA reads TGTGCCAGCAGTCTATGGACAGCTCCCCAGCATTTT. Encoded protein: CASSLWTAPQHF.